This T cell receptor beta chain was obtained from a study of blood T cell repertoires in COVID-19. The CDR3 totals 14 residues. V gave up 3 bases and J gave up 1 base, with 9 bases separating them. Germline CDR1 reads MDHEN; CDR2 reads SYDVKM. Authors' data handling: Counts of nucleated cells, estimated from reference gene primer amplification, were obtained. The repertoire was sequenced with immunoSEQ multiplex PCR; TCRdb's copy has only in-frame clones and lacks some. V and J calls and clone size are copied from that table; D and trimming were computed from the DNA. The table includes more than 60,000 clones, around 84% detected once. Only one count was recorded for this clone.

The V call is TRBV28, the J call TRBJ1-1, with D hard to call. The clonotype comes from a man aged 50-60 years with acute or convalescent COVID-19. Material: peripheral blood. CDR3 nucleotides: TGTGCCAGCAGTTTTTTTGGAGGGAACACTGAAGCTTTCTTT. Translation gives CASSFFGGNTEAFF.